These T cell receptor beta chains were read from a single sample in a study of T-cell memory formation after mild COVID-19. A single record per CDR3 protein comes from TCRdb applying MiXCR to the 5' RACE reads. The sample includes about 360,000 distinct CDR3 sequences, over 13% of them seen just once. Material for sequencing was PBMCs or a T cell subset sorted from them (not recorded which). The receptors here all came from a man younger than 30 who had mild COVID-19 (a few samples of this study predate the infection). Cell type and time point are not known. The CDR3 runs from the conserved cysteine through the conserved F or W. The D gene is left open where the match is weak. Part of the rows lack a size; the others show once, few, many or a class for expanded clones.

few TRBJ2-5 TRBV10-3 - TGTGCCATCAGTGAGTCTAACGGGATCGAGACCCAGTACTTC CAISESNGIETQYF
few TRBJ1-5 TRBV11-2 - TGTGCCAGCCGCCCCCCTCAGACCTATAGCAATCAGCCCCAGCATTTT CASRPPQTYSNQPQHF
- TRBJ1-5 TRBV28 - TGTGCCAGCCTTTCTGTGGGAGCAGATCAGCCCCAGCATTTT CASLSVGADQPQHF
many TRBJ2-1 TRBV5-1 TRBD2 TGCGCCAGCAGCTTGGGGACTAGCGGGCCCTTCATGCTCTTC CASSLGTSGPFMLF
- TRBJ2-3 TRBV7-9 TRBD2 TGTGCCAGCAGCCGTAGCGGGGGGGCAACAGATACGCAGTATTTT CASSRSGGATDTQYF
- TRBJ2-3 TRBV7-8 TRBD2 TGTGCCAGCAGCTTAGTTAGCGGGGGGGCCGCGCAGTATTTT CASSLVSGGAAQYF
- TRBJ2-7 TRBV7-2 - TGTGCCAGCAGCTTAGCGAACGGGACTCCCTACGAGCAGTACTTC CASSLANGTPYEQYF
few TRBJ2-3 TRBV29-1 - TGCAGCGTTGAACGTGGCTTCGGCACAGATACGCAGTATTTT CSVERGFGTDTQYF
- TRBJ1-5 TRBV29-1 TRBD1 TGCAGCGTTGGACAGGGGAGCAATCAGCCCCAGCATTTT CSVGQGSNQPQHF
- TRBJ1-6 TRBV27 - TGTGCCAGCAGCTCCGGGTCGCTTAATTCACCCCTCCACTTT CASSSGSLNSPLHF